This entry lists 4 T cell receptor beta chains sequenced from one sample in a study of blood T cell repertoires in COVID-19. Profiling relied on immunoSEQ multiplex PCR, and the TCRdb table lists in-frame clones only, not all of them. The sample yields fewer than 300,000 clones, 86% seen once. Sequenced: peripheral blood. Receptors originate from a middle-aged man who had recovered from COVID-19.

The CDR3 nucleotides read TGTGCCAGCAGCCCTTCAGGGGGTAGGTTTGGAAACACCATATATTTT. Translating gives CASSPSGGRFGNTIYF. The chain recombines TRBV6-2 or TRBV6-3 with TRBJ1-3, with 7 bases matching TRBD1. The CDR3 consists of 16 residues. V trimming: 6 bases; J trimming: 3 bases; junction bases outside the gene matches: 11. Looked up from germline, CDR1 is MNHEY and CDR2 is SVGEGT.

J is TRBJ2-3 and V is TRBV11-2; 7 bases fit TRBD2. This CDR3 has 14 amino acids. Germline CDR1 and CDR2: SGHAT and FQNNGV. Trimming cost V 6 bases and J 3 bases; bases outside gene matches: 6. CDR3 nucleotide sequence: TGTGCCAGCAGTATAACCGGGAGGACAGATACGCAGTATTTT. Protein sequence: CASSITGRTDTQYF.

The chain carries TRBV3-1 (or the pseudogene TRBV3-2) and TRBJ1-1; possible D gene TRBD1, 6 bases. Germline lookup yields CDR1 LGHDT and CDR2 YNNKEL (reference sequence). The CDR3 sequence is 16 residues long. V lost 4 bases and J lost 4, with 19 bases in between. The CDR3 region has the DNA TGTGCCAGCAGCCCCCACGTCGGGGGGGGCGGCACTGAAGCTTTCTTT. This encodes CASSPHVGGGGTEAFF.

V gene TRBV11-2 combines with J gene TRBJ2-1, with TRBD2 as a possible D gene (6 bases). Per germline, CDR1 SGHAT and CDR2 FQNNGV. V gave up 8 bases and J gave up 2 bases, with 16 bases separating them. The CDR3 spans 15 residues. CDR3: CASEPREIPYNEQFF. CDR3 DNA sequence: TGTGCCAGCGAACCCCGGGAGATTCCCTACAATGAGCAGTTCTTC.